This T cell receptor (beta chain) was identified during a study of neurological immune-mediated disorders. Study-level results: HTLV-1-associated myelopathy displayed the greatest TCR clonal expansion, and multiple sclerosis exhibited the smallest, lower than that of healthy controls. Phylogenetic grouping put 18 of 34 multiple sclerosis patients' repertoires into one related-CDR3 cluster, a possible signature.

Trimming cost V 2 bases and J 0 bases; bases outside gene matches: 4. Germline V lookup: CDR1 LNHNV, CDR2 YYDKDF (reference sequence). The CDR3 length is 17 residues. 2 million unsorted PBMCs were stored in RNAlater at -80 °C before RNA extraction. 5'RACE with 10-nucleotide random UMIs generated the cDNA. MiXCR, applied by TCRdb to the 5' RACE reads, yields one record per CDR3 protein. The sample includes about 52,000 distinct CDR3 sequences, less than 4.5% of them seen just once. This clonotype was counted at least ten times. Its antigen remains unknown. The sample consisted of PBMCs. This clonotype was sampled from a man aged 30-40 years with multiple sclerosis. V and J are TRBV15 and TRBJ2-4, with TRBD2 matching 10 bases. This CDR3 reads CATSRLAGEIAKNIQYF. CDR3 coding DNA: TGTGCCACCAGCAGACTAGCGGGAGAGATAGCCAAAAACATTCAGTACTTC.